This is a list of T cell receptor beta chains from one sample in a study of T cells after posttransplantation cyclophosphamide. TCRdb's table, derived via immunoSEQ multiplex PCR, lists solely in-frame clones and lacks some. The sample lists roughly 9,000 clones, 70% to 90% occurring once. The sample in question was PBMCs, obtained after allogeneic stem cell transplant with posttransplant cyclophosphamide. These TCRs come from a female patient aged 40 to 55 who received an allogeneic stem cell transplant from an unrelated donor, was CMV-positive, and had no GVHD. Some of the T cells might come from the graft donor. CDR3s include the opening cysteine and the closing phenylalanine or tryptophan. Where a row states a size, it is once, few, many or the class of an expanded clone; other rows omit it.

>TRBJ1-1|few|TRBV7-9
CASSNPNTEAFF
>TRBJ1-1|few|TRBV30
CAWNGGTTEAFF
>TRBJ1-5|once|TRBV12-5
CASGSPGNQPQHF
>TRBJ2-5|NA|TRBV5-6
CASSLVAGGRETQYF
>TRBJ2-4|large|TRBV7-2
CASSDTAGRLAKNIQYF
>TRBJ1-6|few|TRBV7-2
CASSLMYSTSPLHF
>TRBJ2-1|NA|TRBV19
CASSPLPLAGGGRNEQFF
>TRBJ2-3|NA|TRBV7-9
CASSTGTGVTQYF
>TRBJ1-2|NA|TRBV7-9
CAFSGTGIYGYTF
>TRBJ2-5|NA|TRBV5-1
CASTRRGGQETQYF
>TRBJ2-1|NA|TRBV7-2
CASSPTQGGTSGAHEQFF
>TRBJ2-3|NA|TRBV18
CASSPGTGTSDTQYF
>TRBJ2-7|NA|TRBV28
CASSLAWARGEQYF
>TRBJ2-3|NA|TRBV5-1
CASSGGTDRSTDTQYF
>TRBJ2-1|NA|TRBV7-9
CASRVSRNEQFF
>TRBJ2-1|NA|TRBV4-3
CASSQESGLSGWFGEQFF
>TRBJ2-2|NA|TRBV2
CASSGARELFF
>TRBJ2-2|NA|TRBV11-3
CASSPQVPTGELFF
>TRBJ1-6|NA|TRBV9
CASSVNAEPGSPLHF
>TRBJ2-6|NA|TRBV4-3
CASSQDADSGANVLTF
>TRBJ1-6|NA|TRBV4-1
CASSQGEDRGNSPLHF
>TRBJ2-2|NA|TRBV7-3
CASSYTKDTTGELFF
>TRBJ2-7|NA|TRBV5-5
CASSFPLAGTYEQYF
>TRBJ2-5|NA|TRBV5-1
CASSSGTNQETQYF
>TRBJ1-2|few|TRBV19
CASDRTGRAYGYTF
>TRBJ2-2|NA|TRBV5-6
CASSFSAGELFF
>TRBJ2-7|NA|TRBV5-8
CASSLGVAGVVSYEQYF
>TRBJ2-3|NA|TRBV29-1
CSVDERDRGSTDTQYF
>TRBJ1-2|NA|TRBV19
CASSNRGNGYTF
>TRBJ2-1|NA|TRBV7-6
CASSLAFSYSYNEQFF
>TRBJ2-3|NA|TRBV10-3
CATSSGEGTDTQYF
>TRBJ2-5|NA|TRBV10-3
CAISPGTSLQETQYF
>TRBJ2-3|NA|TRBV6-7
CASSYPLGRGGARSAQYF
>TRBJ2-1|once|TRBV27
CASSLLGVNEQFF
>TRBJ2-5|NA|TRBV4-2
CASSQDWASGGAMETQYF
>TRBJ1-1|NA|TRBV6-6
CASSYQTGGTEAFF
>TRBJ1-5|NA|TRBV18
CASSPRTGGNQPQHF
>TRBJ1-5|NA|TRBV19
CASSPTGSRDSNQPQHF
>TRBJ1-5|NA|TRBV2
CASSERQGYQPQHF
>TRBJ1-4|NA|TRBV7-9
CASSTETGIQPIF
>TRBJ1-3|NA|TRBV5-1
CASSLGDSGGNTIYF
>TRBJ2-3|NA|TRBV5-1
CASTMLAGGTDTQYF
>TRBJ2-3|NA|TRBV5-1
CASSLEASRDTQYF
>TRBJ1-5|once|TRBV4-1
CASSPLTGTYSNQPQHF
>TRBJ1-1|once|TRBV2
CASGGVRATEAFF
>TRBJ1-1|NA|TRBV10-3
CATAQWGGGTEAFF
>TRBJ1-3|NA|TRBV19
CASSTYLGQGGGNTIYF
>TRBJ1-5|NA|TRBV30
CAWSRRDRVDYSNQPQHF
>TRBJ2-3|NA|TRBV7-2
CASSGGGPLTDTQYF
>TRBJ1-1|NA|TRBV5-1
CASSQGRGLNTEAFF
>TRBJ1-6|NA|TRBV7-2
CASSLEGTGRSPLHF
>TRBJ1-5|NA|TRBV7-2
CASTSALGAGQPQHF